This T cell receptor (beta chain) was recorded in a study of cytomegalovirus exposure and HLA in healthy donors. A word on this clone: Its antigen is undetermined.

Whole-study findings and limits: Later analysis showed TCR association rates varying by HLA locus, highest for DRB1 and lowest for HLA-C. The study assumed roughly uniform donor sequencing depth for presence/absence analyses. When a later analysis compared HLA-associated TCR beta chains with equally common others, the HLA-associated chains turned out to be more clonally expanded and to have lower generation probabilities. Fewer N-insertions (relative to the roughly 700-donor mean) were reportedly seen in an Asian-associated ancestry cluster in a later analysis.

The CDR3 is 16 residues long. V gave up 5 bases and J gave up 4 bases, with 20 bases separating them. Germline V gives CDR1 MDHEN, CDR2 SYDVKM. The PCR contained 60 Vbeta and 13 Jbeta primers. Repertoires were generated with immunoSEQ multiplex PCR, while TCRdb's copy carries only in-frame clones and drops some. Its table lists 130,000 or so clones. The TCR originated in a woman aged 40 to 55 in good health and CMV-seronegative. The specimen sequenced was PBMCs. The chain combines TRBV28 with TRBJ1-1; D is uncertain. The CDR3 bases are TGTGCCAGCAGTCCGACGACATTTTTTGTGAGCACTGAAGCTTTCTTT. This codes for CASSPTTFFVSTEAFF.